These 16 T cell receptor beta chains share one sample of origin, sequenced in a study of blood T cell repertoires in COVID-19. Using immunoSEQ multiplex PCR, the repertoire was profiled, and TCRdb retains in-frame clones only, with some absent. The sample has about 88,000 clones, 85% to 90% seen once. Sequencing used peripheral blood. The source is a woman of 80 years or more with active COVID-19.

The CDR3 DNA is TGTGCCAGTAGACGACGGGCCGGGACTAGCGGGAGGGTCACAGATACGCAGTATTTT. Translation: CASRRRAGTSGRVTDTQYF. The chain uses TRBV19 and TRBJ2-3, with TRBD2 matching over 16 bases. The length of the CDR3 is 19 residues. After removal of 6 bases from V and 2 bases from J, the junction contained 11 bases not matched to a gene. Per germline, CDR1 LNHDA and CDR2 SQIVND (reference sequence).

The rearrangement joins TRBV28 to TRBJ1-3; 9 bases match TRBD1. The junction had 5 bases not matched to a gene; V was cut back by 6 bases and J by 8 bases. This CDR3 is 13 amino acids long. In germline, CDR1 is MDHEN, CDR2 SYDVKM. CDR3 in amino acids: CASSTGGLYTIYF. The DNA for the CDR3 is TGTGCCAGCAGCACAGGGGGCTTGTACACCATATATTTT.

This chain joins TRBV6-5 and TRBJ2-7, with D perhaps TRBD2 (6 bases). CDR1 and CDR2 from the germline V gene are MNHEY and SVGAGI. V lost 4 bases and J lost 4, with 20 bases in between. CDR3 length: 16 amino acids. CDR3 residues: CASSSWGRAAGYEQYF. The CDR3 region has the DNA TGTGCCAGCAGTTCCTGGGGCCGGGCGGCGGGGTACGAGCAGTACTTC.

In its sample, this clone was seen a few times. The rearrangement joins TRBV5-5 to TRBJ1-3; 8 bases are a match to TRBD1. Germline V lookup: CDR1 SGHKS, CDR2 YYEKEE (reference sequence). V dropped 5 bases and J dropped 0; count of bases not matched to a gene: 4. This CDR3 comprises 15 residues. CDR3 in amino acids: CASRWDRNSGNTIYF. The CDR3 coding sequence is TGTGCCAGCAGATGGGACAGGAACTCTGGAAACACCATATATTTT.

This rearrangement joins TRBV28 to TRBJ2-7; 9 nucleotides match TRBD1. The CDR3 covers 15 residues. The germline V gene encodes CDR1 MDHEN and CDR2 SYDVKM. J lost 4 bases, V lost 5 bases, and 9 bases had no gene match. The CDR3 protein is CASSPRTGARYEQYF. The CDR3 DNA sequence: TGTGCCAGCAGTCCACGGACAGGGGCCAGGTACGAGCAGTACTTC.

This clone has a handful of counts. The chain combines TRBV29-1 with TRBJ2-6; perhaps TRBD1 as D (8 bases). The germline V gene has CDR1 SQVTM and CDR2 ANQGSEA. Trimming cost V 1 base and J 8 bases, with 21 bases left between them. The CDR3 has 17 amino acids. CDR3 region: CSVEVGGDRFESNVLTF. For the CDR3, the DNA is TGCAGCGTTGAAGTTGGGGGGGACAGGTTCGAGTCCAACGTCCTGACTTTC.

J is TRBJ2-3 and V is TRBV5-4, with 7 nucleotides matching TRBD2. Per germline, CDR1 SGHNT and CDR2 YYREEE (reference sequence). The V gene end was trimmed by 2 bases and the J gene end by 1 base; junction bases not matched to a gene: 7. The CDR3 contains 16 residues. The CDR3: CASSFLAVRRTDTQYF. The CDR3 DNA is TGTGCCAGCAGCTTCCTAGCGGTCCGACGCACAGATACGCAGTATTTT.

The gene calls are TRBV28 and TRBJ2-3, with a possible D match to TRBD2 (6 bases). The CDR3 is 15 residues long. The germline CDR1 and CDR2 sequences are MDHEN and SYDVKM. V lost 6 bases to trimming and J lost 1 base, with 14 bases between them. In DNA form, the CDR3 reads TGTGCCAGCAGCCAACCGGGGACTGGCACAGATACGCAGTATTTT. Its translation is CASSQPGTGTDTQYF.

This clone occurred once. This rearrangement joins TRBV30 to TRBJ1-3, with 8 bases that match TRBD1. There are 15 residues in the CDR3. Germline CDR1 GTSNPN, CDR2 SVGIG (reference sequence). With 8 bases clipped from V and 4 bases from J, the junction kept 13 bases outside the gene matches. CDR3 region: CAASGGMAFGNTIYF. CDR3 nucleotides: TGTGCCGCCTCAGGGGGCATGGCGTTCGGAAACACCATATATTTT.

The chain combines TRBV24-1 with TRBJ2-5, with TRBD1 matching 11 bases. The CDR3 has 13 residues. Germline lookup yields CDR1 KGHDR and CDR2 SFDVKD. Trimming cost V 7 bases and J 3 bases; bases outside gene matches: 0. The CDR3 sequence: CATRGQGEETQYF. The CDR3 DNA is TGTGCCACCAGGGGACAGGGGGAAGAGACCCAGTACTTC.

CDR3 sequence reads: CASSLWIRTGNTGELFF. The CDR3 DNA sequence: TGTGCCAGCAGCTTATGGATTAGGACAGGGAACACCGGGGAGCTGTTTTTT. The V and J genes are TRBV7-8 and TRBJ2-2; 7 nucleotides match TRBD1. This CDR3 region has 17 residues. Germline V gives CDR1 SGHVS, CDR2 FQNEAQ. V lost 2 bases to trimming and J lost 1 base; unmatched junction nucleotides: 7.

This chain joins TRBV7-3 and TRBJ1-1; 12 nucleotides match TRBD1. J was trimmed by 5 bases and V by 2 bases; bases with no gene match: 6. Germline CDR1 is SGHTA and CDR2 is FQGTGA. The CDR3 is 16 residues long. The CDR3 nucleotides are TGTGCCAGCAGCTTAGGGGACAGGGGGCGAGGGACTGAAGCTTTCTTT. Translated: CASSLGDRGRGTEAFF.

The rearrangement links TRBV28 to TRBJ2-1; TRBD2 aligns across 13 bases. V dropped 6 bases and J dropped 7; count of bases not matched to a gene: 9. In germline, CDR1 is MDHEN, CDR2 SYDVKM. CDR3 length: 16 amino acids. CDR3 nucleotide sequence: TGTGCCAGCAGACACGGACTAGCGGGAGTTAGGAATGAGCAGTTCTTC. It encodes CASRHGLAGVRNEQFF.

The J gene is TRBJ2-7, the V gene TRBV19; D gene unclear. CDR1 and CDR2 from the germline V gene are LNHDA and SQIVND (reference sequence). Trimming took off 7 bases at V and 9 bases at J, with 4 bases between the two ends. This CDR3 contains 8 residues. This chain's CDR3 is CASNLQYF. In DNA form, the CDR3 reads TGTGCCAGTAACTTGCAGTACTTC. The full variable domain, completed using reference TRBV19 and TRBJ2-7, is DGGITQSPKYLFRKEGQNVTLSCEQNLNHDAMYWYRQDPGQGLRLIYYSQIVNDFQKGDIAEGYSVSREKKESFPLTVTSAQKNPTAFYLCASNLQYFGPGTRLTVT.

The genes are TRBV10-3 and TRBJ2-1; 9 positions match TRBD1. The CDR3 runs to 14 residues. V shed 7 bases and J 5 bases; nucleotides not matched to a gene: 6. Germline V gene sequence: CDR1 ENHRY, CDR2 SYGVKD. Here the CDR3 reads CAITRGTGNNEQFF. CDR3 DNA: TGTGCCATCACCAGGGGGACAGGGAACAATGAGCAGTTCTTC.

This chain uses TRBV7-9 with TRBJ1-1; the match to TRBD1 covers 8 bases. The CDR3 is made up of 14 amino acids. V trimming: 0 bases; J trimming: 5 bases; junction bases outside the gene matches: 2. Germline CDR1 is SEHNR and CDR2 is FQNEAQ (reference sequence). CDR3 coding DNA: TGTGCCAGCAGCTTAGCCGGACAGGGAACTGAAGCTTTCTTT. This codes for CASSLAGQGTEAFF.